The 27 T cell receptor beta chains below all came from one sample that was sequenced in a study of cytomegalovirus exposure and HLA in healthy donors. Amplification used 60 Vbeta primers and 13 Jbeta primers. TCRdb's copy holds only in-frame clones and misses some; the assay was immunoSEQ multiplex PCR. The table shows fewer than 250,000 clones, with more than 60% occurring only once. The sequenced sample consisted of PBMCs. Receptors were obtained from a woman in her twenties or thirties in good health and CMV-seropositive.

The chain joins TRBV6-5 to TRBJ2-7; 12 bases are a match to TRBD2. The V gene's germline CDR1 is MNHEY and CDR2 SVGAGI. This CDR3 comprises 14 residues. J was trimmed by 6 bases and V by 7 bases; bases with no gene match: 7. The CDR3 protein is CASKTLLAGGEQYF. In DNA, the CDR3 is TGTGCCAGCAAAACCCTACTAGCGGGAGGCGAGCAGTACTTC.

This chain connects TRBV5-4 to TRBJ1-1; D is perhaps TRBD1 (5 bases). Germline CDR1 and CDR2: SGHNT and YYREEE (reference sequence). Between the trimmed V and J ends, which lost 0 bases and 0 bases, there was a span of 9 bases. There are 15 residues in the CDR3. The chain's CDR3 is CASSLVGGVNTEAFF. The DNA of the CDR3 is TGTGCCAGCAGCTTGGTTGGGGGGGTGAACACTGAAGCTTTCTTT.

The chain joins TRBV28 to TRBJ1-1; TRBD1 matches 7 bases. Germline V gene data show CDR1 as MDHEN and CDR2 as SYDVKM. The CDR3 is made up of 15 amino acids. Germline trimming cut 5 bases from V and 0 bases from J; bases unmatched to any gene: 6. This CDR3 reads CASSTGQVMNTEAFF. As DNA, the CDR3 is TGTGCCAGCAGTACCGGACAGGTCATGAACACTGAAGCTTTCTTT. Together with reference TRBV28 and TRBJ1-1, the CDR3 gives the full variable domain: DVKVTQSSRYLVKRTGEKVFLECVQDMDHENMFWYRQDPGLGLRLIYFSYDVKMKEKGDIPEGYSVSREKKERFSLILESASTNQTSMYLCASSTGQVMNTEAFFGQGTRLTVV.

This chain links TRBV2 with TRBJ1-6, with D perhaps matching TRBD1 (6 bases). The CDR3 sequence is 13 residues long. Deletions cut 5 bases from V and 6 bases from J, with 8 bases between. Per germline, CDR1 SNHLY and CDR2 FYNNEI. The CDR3 nucleotides read TGTGCCAGCAGTAAGGGGGTTAATTCACCCCTCCACTTT. This sequence encodes CASSKGVNSPLHF.

CDR3 sequence (DNA): TGCGCCAGCAGCCAAGGGTCCCATAGCCCCTATGGCTACACCTTC. Encoded protein: CASSQGSHSPYGYTF. The chain has TRBV4-1 and TRBJ1-2; D gene unclear. Germline lookup yields CDR1 MGHRA and CDR2 YSYEKL. The germline V and J ends were trimmed by 1 base and 4 bases, with 13 bases remaining between them. The CDR3 loop spans 15 amino acids.

This chain connects TRBV9 to TRBJ1-2, with 8 bases that match TRBD1. The CDR3 covers 13 residues. CDR1 and CDR2 from the germline V gene are SGDLS and YYNGEE. V lost 4 bases and J lost 4; bases outside the gene matches: 3. CDR3 DNA: TGTGCCAGCAGCCAGACAGGGGTCTATGGCTACACCTTC. Its translation: CASSQTGVYGYTF.

The chain is built from TRBV5-4 and TRBJ1-1, with D perhaps matching TRBD1 (5 bases). Germline V lookup: CDR1 SGHNT, CDR2 YYREEE (reference sequence). Trimming stripped 6 bases from V and 3 bases from J, with 24 bases between. The CDR3 is 17 amino acids. CDR3 protein: CASTSGGGSYSHTEAFF. For the CDR3, the DNA is TGTGCCAGCACCTCGGGGGGGGGTTCTTATAGTCACACTGAAGCTTTCTTT. The entire variable domain, with the rest obtained from reference TRBV5-4 and TRBJ1-1, is as follows: ETGVTQSPTHLIKTRGQQVTLRCSSQSGHNTVSWYQQALGQGPQFIFQYYREEENGRGNFPPRFSGLQFPNYSSELNVNALELDDSALYLCASTSGGGSYSHTEAFFGQGTRLTVV.

This clone has more than one count but fewer than ten. The rearrangement joins TRBV6-1 to TRBJ1-2; D ambiguous. V was pared by 0 bases and J by 4 bases, with 6 bases between. The CDR3 consists of 13 residues. Germline lookup yields CDR1 MNHNS and CDR2 SASEGT. CDR3 in amino acids: CASSEAAVYGYTF. Here the CDR3 DNA reads TGTGCCAGCAGTGAAGCTGCGGTCTATGGCTACACCTTC.

The chain couples TRBV7-9 to TRBJ1-2; possible D gene TRBD1, 5 bases. V shed 1 base and J shed 4 bases, with 10 bases lying between them. The CDR3 totals 14 residues. The germline V gene encodes CDR1 SEHNR and CDR2 FQNEAQ (reference sequence). The CDR3 region has the DNA TGTGCCAGCAGCTTAGGCGGGGGTTTCTATGGCTACACCTTC. Its protein product is CASSLGGGFYGYTF.

Concerning this clone itself: A junction boundary mismatches the germline segment, possibly from a read error. CDR3: CASSPAGGLQETQYF. As DNA, the CDR3 is TGTGCTAGCAGCCCAGCGGGGGGGCTCCAAGAGACCCAGTACTTC. The chain combines TRBV7-7 with TRBJ2-5; 10 bases line up with TRBD2. The germline gives CDR1 SSHAT, CDR2 FNYEAQ (reference sequence). The CDR3 covers 15 residues.

The chain is built from TRBV4-3 and TRBJ2-3; 9 positions agree with TRBD2. Germline V gene lookup returns CDR1 LGHNA and CDR2 YSLEER. V shed 0 bases, J shed 8 bases, and the junction held 9 bases outside the gene matches. CDR3 size: 16 residues. The CDR3 region has the DNA TGCGCCAGCAGCCAAGATCCCGGTAGCGGGAGCAGTACGCAGTATTTT. This codes for CASSQDPGSGSSTQYF.

The chain has TRBV29-1 and TRBJ2-5; no clear D. Trimming cost V 4 bases and J 4 bases, with 16 bases left between them. Germline values: CDR1 SQVTM, CDR2 ANQGSEA. This CDR3 has 14 amino acids. As DNA, the CDR3 is TGCAGCGTTGCCCGAAGGCTGAGCGTAGAGACCCAGTACTTC. It translates to CSVARRLSVETQYF.

The genes are TRBV29-1 and TRBJ1-3; no definite D call. CDR3 length: 11 amino acids. V gave up 7 bases and J gave up 2 bases, with 6 bases separating them. CDR1 and CDR2 from the germline V gene are SQVTM and ANQGSEA. The CDR3 nucleotides are TGCAGCGCCGAGGCTGGAAACACCATATATTTT. Translation: CSAEAGNTIYF.

This clone was seen a few times. CDR3: CASQGTSGGDTQYF. For the CDR3, the DNA is TGCGCCAGCCAAGGGACTAGCGGAGGGGATACGCAGTATTTT. The chain employs TRBV5-1 and TRBJ2-3, with 11 bases that match TRBD2. After removal of 7 bases from V and 6 bases from J, the junction contained 7 bases not matched to a gene. Germline V lookup: CDR1 SGHRS, CDR2 YFSETQ. This CDR3 is built from 14 residues.

The rearrangement joins TRBV14 to TRBJ2-7; possible D gene TRBD2, 7 bases. Germline V gene sequence: CDR1 SGHDN, CDR2 FVKESK. The CDR3 totals 13 residues. The V end lost 5 bases, the J end lost 2 bases, and 10 bases lay between the germline ends. The CDR3, as DNA: TGTGCCAGCAGCACAGGGAGGGCCTACGAGCAGTACTTC. Its protein product is CASSTGRAYEQYF.

The rearrangement joins TRBV30 to TRBJ2-1; maybe TRBD1 (6 bases). The V gene lost 5 bases and the J gene lost 1 base, with 12 bases spanning the gap. The length of the CDR3 is 14 residues. The V gene's germline CDR1 is GTSNPN and CDR2 SVGIG (reference sequence). The CDR3 DNA reads TGTGCCTGGGGAGAAGGGGGATCCTACAATGAGCAGTTCTTC. This translates into CAWGEGGSYNEQFF.

The chain has TRBV25-1 and TRBJ1-6; D not resolved. Germline-derived CDR1 and CDR2 are MGHDK and SYGVNS. Deletions cut 4 bases from V and 8 bases from J, with 18 bases between. CDR3 length equals 16 residues. The CDR3 region is CASSAPRGKADSPLHF. CDR3 coding DNA: TGTGCCAGCAGTGCCCCAAGAGGGAAGGCGGATTCACCCCTCCACTTT.

This chain connects TRBV18 to TRBJ2-5; D possibly corresponds to TRBD1 (5 bases). This CDR3 has 15 residues. The V and J ends lost 1 base and 5 bases respectively, with 14 bases between them. Looked up from germline, CDR1 is KGHSH and CDR2 is LQKENI. CDR3 in DNA: TGTGCCAGCTCACCACAACAGGCCGGAGTCGAGACCCAGTACTTC. Protein: CASSPQQAGVETQYF.

The V and J genes are TRBV29-1 and TRBJ2-5; 9 bases match TRBD2. This CDR3 has 14 amino acids. Germline values: CDR1 SQVTM, CDR2 ANQGSEA. V lost 6 bases, J lost 3 bases, and 8 bases stayed unmatched. The CDR3 DNA reads TGCAGCGTCTTCGGGACTAGCAGCAAAGAGACCCAGTACTTC. Its translation is CSVFGTSSKETQYF. The full variable domain, rest sourced from reference TRBV29-1 and TRBJ2-5, is SAVISQKPSRDICQRGTSLTIQCQVDSQVTMMFWYRQQPGQSLTLIATANQGSEATYESGFVIDKFPISRPNLTFSTLTVSNMSPEDSSIYLCSVFGTSSKETQYFGPGTRLLVL.

This clone was recorded only once. The chain links TRBV19 to TRBJ2-7, with a possible D match to TRBD1 (5 bases). CDR3 size: 15 residues. Per the germline V gene, CDR1 is LNHDA and CDR2 is SQIVND (reference sequence). With 6 bases removed from V and 0 bases from J, the gap between germline ends came to 15 bases. CDR3 sequence: CASSQTVYSSYEQYF. CDR3 DNA sequence: TGTGCCAGTAGCCAGACAGTCTACAGCTCCTACGAGCAGTACTTC.

The chain combines TRBV21-1 with TRBJ1-1; the table's D call TRBD1 went unverified against the DNA. TRBV21-1 is described as a pseudogene. This CDR3 comprises 13 residues. CDR3 protein: CASSPTGFTEAFF. The DNA for the CDR3 is TGTGCCAGCAGCCCAACAGGGTTCACTGAAGCTTTCTTT.

The chain has TRBV6-1 and TRBJ2-3, with 8 bases lining up with TRBD2. CDR1 MNHNS and CDR2 SASEGT come from the germline V gene. The junction had 8 bases not matched to a gene; V was cut back by 7 bases and J by 5 bases. This CDR3 comprises 14 residues. The CDR3 DNA is TGTGCCAGCAAGCCGGGGGGGCCGGGAGATACGCAGTATTTT. It translates to CASKPGGPGDTQYF.

CDR3 loop: CASSLKASGYNEQFF. Written as DNA, the CDR3 is TGTGCCAGCAGCTTAAAGGCTAGCGGGTACAATGAGCAGTTCTTC. The chain combines TRBV7-3 with TRBJ2-1; 8 bases fit TRBD2. The V and J ends lost 1 base and 4 bases, in that order; junction bases with no gene match: 3. The CDR3 length is 15 residues. CDR1 is SGHTA, CDR2 FQGTGA, per germline. The variable domain in full, with the rest retrieved from reference TRBV7-3 and TRBJ2-1, is GAGVSQTPSNKVTEKGKYVELRCDPISGHTALYWYRQSLGQGPEFLIYFQGTGAADDSGLPNDRFFAVRPEGSVSTLKIQRTERGDSAVYLCASSLKASGYNEQFFGPGTRLTVL.

The V gene is TRBV7-2, the J gene TRBJ2-5; D gene uncertain. Trimming left V 2 bases short and J 3 bases short, with 13 bases between. This CDR3 is built from 15 residues. The V gene's germline CDR1 is SGHTA and CDR2 FQGNSA. The DNA of the CDR3 is TGTGCCAGCAGCTTATTTGGGCCAGTTAAAGAGACCCAGTACTTC. Residues: CASSLFGPVKETQYF.

The V and J genes are TRBV21-1 and TRBJ1-1; TRBD1, the table's D call, lacks a check against the DNA. TRBV21-1 is labeled a pseudogene. The CDR3 has 16 amino acids. CDR3 residues: CASSHHSGTVNTEAFF. In DNA, the CDR3 is TGTGCCAGCAGCCACCACTCCGGGACAGTGAACACTGAAGCTTTCTTT.

The rearrangement links TRBV5-8 to TRBJ1-1; D is possibly TRBD1 (5 bases). Germline V CDR1 and CDR2: SGHTS, YDEGEE. The ends were cut back, 6 bases at V and 9 bases at J, with 18 bases in the middle. CDR3 size: 13 residues. CDR3 region: CASNWWGGAQAFF. The CDR3, as DNA: TGTGCCAGCAATTGGTGGGGCGGGGCTCAAGCTTTCTTT.

The chain uses TRBV28 and TRBJ2-3; 8 nucleotides match TRBD2. CDR3 length: 17 amino acids. CDR1 MDHEN and CDR2 SYDVKM come from the germline V gene. The V and J ends lost 8 bases and 0 bases, in that order; junction bases with no gene match: 13. DNA of the CDR3: TGTGCCAGCCGTGGCTTCGGCGGGGGGCTTAGCACAGATACGCAGTATTTT. This encodes CASRGFGGGLSTDTQYF.